These 15 T cell receptor beta chains came from one sample sequenced in a study of cytomegalovirus exposure and HLA in healthy donors. Both 60 Vbeta primers and 13 Jbeta primers went into the PCR. TCRdb keeps only in-frame clones here, not all; method: immunoSEQ multiplex PCR. The repertoire holds more than 80,000 clones, 69% seen once, with approximately 2.9% in the top ten. The sample taken for sequencing was PBMCs. Every receptor here comes from a man between 50 and 59 years old in good health and CMV-seronegative.

The J gene is TRBJ2-3, the V gene TRBV7-9; 7 nucleotides agree with TRBD2. Trimming cost V 3 bases and J 6 bases; bases outside gene matches: 12. Germline CDR1 is SEHNR and CDR2 is FQNEAQ (reference sequence). The CDR3 covers 16 residues. The CDR3: CASSFWASGPLDTQYF. CDR3 nucleotide sequence: TGTGCCAGCAGCTTTTGGGCTAGCGGTCCGTTGGATACGCAGTATTTT.

This clone was seen more than once but under ten times. The CDR3 sequence is CASSRSGGVYEQYF. CDR3 in DNA: TGCGCCTCCAGCCGTTCAGGGGGCGTATACGAGCAGTACTTC. The rearrangement links TRBV5-1 to TRBJ2-7; TRBD1 aligns across 8 bases. The CDR3 totals 14 residues. After removal of 10 bases from V and 4 bases from J, the junction contained 13 bases not matched to a gene. Germline loops: CDR1 SGHRS, CDR2 YFSETQ.

The rearrangement links TRBV25-1 to TRBJ2-3; 10 positions match TRBD1. V was pared by 4 bases and J by 5 bases, with 9 bases of the junction left unmatched. Germline loops: CDR1 MGHDK, CDR2 SYGVNS. The CDR3 loop spans 16 amino acids. The CDR3 here is CASSGRDRGWVDTQYF. CDR3 sequence (DNA): TGTGCCAGCAGTGGCCGGGACAGGGGATGGGTAGATACGCAGTATTTT.

This clone was seen only a few times. The chain joins TRBV6-6 to TRBJ2-7; TRBD1 might be the D (5 bases). Per the germline V gene, CDR1 is MNHNY and CDR2 is SVGAGI (reference sequence). With 5 bases removed from V and 2 bases from J, the gap between germline ends came to 13 bases. The CDR3 totals 14 residues. CDR3 in DNA: TGTGCCAGCAGTCAGACAGAACAAACCTACGAGCAGTACTTC. Translating it yields CASSQTEQTYEQYF.

This chain links TRBV11-2 with TRBJ2-7; D is possibly TRBD1 (6 bases). V was pared by 2 bases and J by 6 bases, with 14 bases between. There are 14 residues in the CDR3. Germline lookup yields CDR1 SGHAT and CDR2 FQNNGV. CDR3 nucleotides: TGTGCCAGCAGCTTAAACCAGGGGCTCATCGAGCAGTACTTC. This codes for CASSLNQGLIEQYF.

This clone was seen a few times. The rearrangement links TRBV25-1 to TRBJ1-6; tentatively, D is TRBD1 (5 bases). The CDR3 runs to 17 residues. V lost 3 bases and J lost 0, with 12 bases in between. The germline V gene encodes CDR1 MGHDK and CDR2 SYGVNS. CDR3 DNA sequence: TGTGCCAGCAGTGACGGGGGGGAGAGCTCCTATAATTCACCCCTCCACTTT. This gives the protein CASSDGGESSYNSPLHF. Drawing the rest from reference TRBV25-1 and TRBJ1-6, the complete variable domain is EADIYQTPRYLVIGTGKKITLECSQTMGHDKMYWYQQDPGMELHLIHYSYGVNSTEKGDLSSESTVSRIRTEHFPLTLESARPSHTSQYLCASSDGGESSYNSPLHFGNGTRLTVT.

V usage is TRBV7-2 and J usage is TRBJ2-3, with a tentative D call TRBD2 (6 bases). The V gene's germline CDR1 is SGHTA and CDR2 FQGNSA. The CDR3 runs to 13 residues. The V gene lost 5 bases and the J gene lost 9 bases, with 15 bases spanning the gap. CDR3 sequence reads: CASSPTRAQTQYF. CDR3 bases: TGTGCCAGCAGCCCGACTAGGGCCCAAACGCAGTATTTT.

The rearrangement uses TRBV7-3 and TRBJ2-7, with 11 bases lining up with TRBD1. The CDR3 runs to 15 residues. Germline CDR1 is SGHTA and CDR2 is FQGTGA. Trimming cost V 8 bases and J 8 bases; bases outside gene matches: 14. As DNA, the CDR3 is TGTGCCAGCTCCGAGGGAGGACAGGGGGCGATCAAGCAGTACTTC. Translation gives CASSEGGQGAIKQYF.

Only one count was recorded for this clone. This chain joins TRBV19 and TRBJ1-1; no definite D call. CDR1 and CDR2 (germline): LNHDA, SQIVND (reference sequence). The CDR3 is 17 amino acids. Between the trimmed V and J ends, which lost 5 bases and 1 base, there was a span of 20 bases. Here the CDR3 reads CASSPIPSLRQNTEAFF. The CDR3 nucleotides are TGTGCCAGTAGTCCTATTCCCTCCCTTAGACAGAACACTGAAGCTTTCTTT.

Notes on this clone: This is likely a read error, given that the CDR3 carries no conserved phenylalanine or tryptophan at its end. This sequence joins TRBV29-1 and TRBJ1-4, with D unclear. Germline V gene data show CDR1 as SQVTM and CDR2 as ANQGSEA. The CDR3 length is 13 residues. Trimming cost V 6 bases and J 7 bases, with 15 bases left between them. The CDR3 region has the DNA TGCAGCGTGGGTCGTGGAGGTGGTGAAAAACTGTTTGTT. It specifies CSVGRGGGEKLFV.

A note on this clone: Different DNA sequences within this sample yield the same CDR3. The rearrangement uses TRBV19 and TRBJ2-7; 8 nucleotides agree with TRBD1. V shed 6 bases, J shed 3 bases, and the junction held 1 base outside the gene matches. This CDR3 contains 12 residues. Germline V gives CDR1 LNHDA, CDR2 SQIVND (reference sequence). This CDR3 reads CASSDRGYEQYF. The CDR3 DNA reads as TGTGCCAGTAGCGACAGGGGCTACGAGCAGTACTTC.

This rearrangement joins TRBV7-9 to TRBJ1-5, with 8 bases lining up with TRBD1. There are 16 residues in the CDR3. The germline V gene encodes CDR1 SEHNR and CDR2 FQNEAQ (reference sequence). The V and J ends lost 5 bases and 6 bases, in that order; junction bases with no gene match: 12. The CDR3: CASSAGTGSGRQPQHF. In DNA, the CDR3 is TGTGCCAGCAGCGCCGGGACAGGCTCCGGGCGTCAGCCCCAGCATTTT.

In this sample, this clone turned up a few times. The V gene is TRBV28, the J gene TRBJ1-5; 8 bases map to TRBD1. Germline CDR1 is MDHEN and CDR2 is SYDVKM. The CDR3 runs 15 residues. The V and J ends lost 3 bases and 5 bases, in that order; junction bases with no gene match: 6. The CDR3 coding sequence is TGTGCCAGCAGTTTTGACAGGGGTGGAGATCAGCCCCAGCATTTT. Protein sequence: CASSFDRGGDQPQHF.

This chain connects TRBV30 to TRBJ2-7; 10 positions match TRBD2. Germline-derived CDR1 and CDR2 are GTSNPN and SVGIG (reference sequence). There are 13 residues in the CDR3. The V segment lost 1 base and the J segment 6 bases; nucleotides outside the gene matches: 3. The CDR3 spells CAWSALAGAEQYV. The DNA for the CDR3 is TGTGCCTGGAGTGCCCTAGCGGGAGCCGAGCAGTACGTC.

The chain joins TRBV2 to TRBJ2-1, with 9 bases matching TRBD2. The CDR3 spans 14 residues. J gave up 7 bases and V 8 bases, and 9 bases lay outside the gene matches. CDR1 and CDR2 from the germline V gene are SNHLY and FYNNEI. The CDR3 region is CASVSGGLSNEQFF. Written as DNA, the CDR3 is TGTGCCAGCGTTAGCGGGGGCCTTAGTAATGAGCAGTTCTTC. The whole variable domain, filled in from reference TRBV2 and TRBJ2-1, reads EPEVTQTPSHQVTQMGQEVILRCVPISNHLYFYWYRQILGQKVEFLVSFYNNEISEKSEIFDDQFSVERPDGSNFTLKIRSTKLEDSAMYFCASVSGGLSNEQFFGPGTRLTVL.